This entry is about one TCR beta chain. This clonotype is assessed as medium-sized (0.01 to 0.1%). No antigen is known for it. Nothing much larger sits one base from this clone, and base qualities are not available. This entry comes from a study of circulating CD8 cells and anti-PD-1 response in melanoma (TCRdb year 2020). For the study in its entirety: Nivolumab was administered to patients intravenously at 3 mg/kg every 2 weeks. Of the 13 patients in the melanoma cohort, seven received anti-PD-1 as first-line therapy and six had prior targeted therapy or immunotherapy. Responders were defined as patients showing complete or partial responses, and non-responders as patients showing stable or progressive disease (RECIST v1.1). The TCR repertoire analysis included around 11 melanoma patients, of whom 7 were non-responders and 4 were responders. On on-treatment samples, PD-1 was detected using a biotinylated anti-human IgG4 antibody.

Taken from the germline V gene (reference sequence), the CDR1 and CDR2 loops are MNHEY and SMNVEV. There are 12 amino acids in the CDR3, from cysteine to phenylalanine inclusive. The DNA shown is the 36-base CDR3, in frame from base 1. After removal of 8 bases from V and 5 bases from J, the junction retains 5 bases not matched to a gene. Sequenced on a NextSeq 500. TCR libraries were prepared from roughly 14 ng of total RNA with the QIAseq Immune Repertoire RNA Library Kit, Human TCR Panel. The TCR libraries were sequenced on an Illumina NextSeq using a Mid Output V2 kit and asymmetric 261x41 paired-end reads. Every TCR library was diluted to about 4 nM, then pooled, denatured and loaded at approximately 0.96 pM. Turning to the authors' computational methods: TCR FASTQ files were processed in the QIAGEN GeneGlobe Data Analysis Center, and downstream analysis was performed in R 3.5.2. To get clonality, Shannon entropy was normalized by the log of the number of unique productive sequences and the result was subtracted from one. For each subset, Fisher exact tests at 5% FDR were used to find TRA or TRB clonotypes whose abundance differed between baseline and M1. Clonotypes with differential abundance were classified as emerging, expanding, contracting or non-expanding/contracting. Morisita's overlap index was used to measure repertoire overlap between patients. Through fastp at Q25 and MiXCR, TCRdb rebuilt clones from the public reads, retaining in-frame beta chains. Rows merge per CDR3 protein into single entries with the most common DNA and genes. The authors' filters were not applied to this entry. This sample gives about 640 distinct CDR3 sequences in total; about 7.4% of them show up just once. Clones ranked in the top ten supply roughly a third of the sample.

The study at large found these results: Because of limited material, replicates were generally not included when the experiments were performed. Only baseline and M1 samples from a small cohort with few responders were used in the published TCR repertoire comparisons. Because tumor material was not accessible, tumor reactivity was instead assessed by peptide assays on expanded sorted subsets. The cohort mixed treatment-naive and previously treated patients, which the authors noted could influence results. Between subsets, repertoires were largely private, with fewer than 7.5% of TRB clonotypes shared at M1, and the highest sharing was seen between DPOS and TIGIT. Diversity was greatest in the DNEG repertoire, PD-1 and DPOS had similar and higher clonality, and TIGIT repertoires had the lowest diversity.

A BD FACSAria II cell sorter was used to sort four subsets, defined by PD-1 and/or TIGIT, from live CD3+CD8+TCRalphabeta+ cells. To characterize relevance to anti-PD-1 therapy response, circulating CD8 T cells were sorted into four subsets based on PD-1 and TIGIT expression. From each sorted CD8 T-cell subset, both TCR alpha and TCR beta chains were sequenced. Peripheral blood was drawn before the first anti-PD-1 injection and after two and four injections. PBMCs were isolated immediately by Ficoll gradient centrifugation. Until use, PBMCs were stored frozen in liquid nitrogen in RPMI containing about 22% FCS and around 10% DMSO. After thawing, PBMCs were stained with a viability dye and with antibodies against CD3, CD8alpha, TCRalphabeta, PD-1 and TIGIT. Total RNA was extracted with the RNeasy Kit, and every sample reached a RIN above 7.

The chain uses TRBV27 and TRBJ2-5; TRBD2 fits 7 bases in the junction. This material consisted of CD8+ T cells from PBMCs, taken at baseline or after one month of anti-PD-1 therapy (not recorded which). This sequence originates from a human donor with melanoma. In nucleotides, the sequence is TGTGCCAGCGGGAGGGGATGGGAGACCCAGTACTTC. Translated, this is CASGRGWETQYF.